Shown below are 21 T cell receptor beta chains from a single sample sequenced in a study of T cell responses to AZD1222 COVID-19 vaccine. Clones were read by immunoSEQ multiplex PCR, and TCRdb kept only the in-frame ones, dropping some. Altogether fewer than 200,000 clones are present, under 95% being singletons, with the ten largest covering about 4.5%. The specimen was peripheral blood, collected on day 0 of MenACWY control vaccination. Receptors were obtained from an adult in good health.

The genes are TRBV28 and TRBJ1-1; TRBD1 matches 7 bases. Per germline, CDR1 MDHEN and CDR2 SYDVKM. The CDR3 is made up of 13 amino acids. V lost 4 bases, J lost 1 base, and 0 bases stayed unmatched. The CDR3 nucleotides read TGTGCCAGCAGTTACAGGGGGAACACTGAAGCTTTCTTT. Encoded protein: CASSYRGNTEAFF.

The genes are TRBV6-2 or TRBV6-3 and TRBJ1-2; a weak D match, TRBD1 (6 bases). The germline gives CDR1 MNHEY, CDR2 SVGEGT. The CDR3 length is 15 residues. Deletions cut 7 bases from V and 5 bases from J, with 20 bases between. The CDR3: CASNPTQGTGYGYTF. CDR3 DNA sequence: TGTGCCAGCAACCCTACCCAGGGGACGGGGTATGGCTACACCTTC.

CDR3 nucleotide sequence: TGTGCCAGCACCCAGACAGGGCGGACTGAAGCTTTCTTT. Amino acid sequence: CASTQTGRTEAFF. The V and J genes are TRBV12-3 or TRBV12-4 and TRBJ1-1; 7 bases agree with TRBD1. The V segment lost 7 bases and the J segment 5 bases; nucleotides outside the gene matches: 7. The CDR3 spans 13 residues.

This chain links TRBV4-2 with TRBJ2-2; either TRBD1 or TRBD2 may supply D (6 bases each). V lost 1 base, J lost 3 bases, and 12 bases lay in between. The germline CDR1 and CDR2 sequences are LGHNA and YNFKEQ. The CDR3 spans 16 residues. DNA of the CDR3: TGTGCCAGCAGCCAAGTGGCAGGGGAGGACACCGGGGAGCTGTTTTTT. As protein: CASSQVAGEDTGELFF.

CDR3 sequence reads: CASSQPPGEQYF. The CDR3 DNA follows: TGTGCCAGCAGCCAACCCCCCGGCGAGCAGTACTTC. This chain joins TRBV4-2 and TRBJ2-7; D is unresolved. The V end lost 2 bases, the J end lost 6 bases, and 8 bases lay between the germline ends. Germline CDR1 and CDR2: LGHNA and YNFKEQ. The CDR3 has 12 residues.

The CDR3 bases are TGTGCCAGCAGCCTGGGGACTATAGATACGCAGTATTTT. Translation gives CASSLGTIDTQYF. The V call is TRBV5-5, the J call TRBJ2-3; 7 bases map to TRBD2. The junction had 4 bases not matched to a gene; V was cut back by 4 bases and J by 5 bases. The CDR3 extends over 13 amino acids. From germline, CDR1 is SGHKS and CDR2 YYEKEE (reference sequence). Combining the CDR3 with reference TRBV5-5 and TRBJ2-3 gives the whole variable domain DAGVTQSPTHLIKTRGQQVTLRCSPISGHKSVSWYQQVLGQGPQFIFQYYEKEERGRGNFPDRFSARQFPNYSSELNVNALLLGDSALYLCASSLGTIDTQYFGPGTRLTVL.

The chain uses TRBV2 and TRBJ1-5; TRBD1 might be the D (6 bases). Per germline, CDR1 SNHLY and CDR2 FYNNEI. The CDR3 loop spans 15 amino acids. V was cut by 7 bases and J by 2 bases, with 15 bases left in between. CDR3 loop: CASKTQGPRNQPQHF. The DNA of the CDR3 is TGTGCCAGCAAAACCCAGGGGCCTCGCAATCAGCCCCAGCATTTT.

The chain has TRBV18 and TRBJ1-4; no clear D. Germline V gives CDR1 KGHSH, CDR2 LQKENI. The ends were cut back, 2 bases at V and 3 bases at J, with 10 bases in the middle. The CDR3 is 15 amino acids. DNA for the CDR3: TGTGCCAGCTCACCAATTATAACCTCTAATGAAAAACTGTTTTTT. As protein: CASSPIITSNEKLFF.

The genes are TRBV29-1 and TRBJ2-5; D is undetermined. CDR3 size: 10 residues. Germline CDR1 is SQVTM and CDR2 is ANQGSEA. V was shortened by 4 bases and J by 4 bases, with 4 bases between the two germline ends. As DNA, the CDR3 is TGCAGCGTTGCGTTAGAGACCCAGTACTTC. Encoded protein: CSVALETQYF.

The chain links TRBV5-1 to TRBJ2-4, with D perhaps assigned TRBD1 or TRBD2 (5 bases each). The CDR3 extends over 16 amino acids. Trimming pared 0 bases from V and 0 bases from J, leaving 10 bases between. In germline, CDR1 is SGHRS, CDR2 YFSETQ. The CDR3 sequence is CASSLAEGLAKNIQYF. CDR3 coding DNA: TGCGCCAGCAGCTTGGCCGAGGGGTTAGCCAAAAACATTCAGTACTTC.

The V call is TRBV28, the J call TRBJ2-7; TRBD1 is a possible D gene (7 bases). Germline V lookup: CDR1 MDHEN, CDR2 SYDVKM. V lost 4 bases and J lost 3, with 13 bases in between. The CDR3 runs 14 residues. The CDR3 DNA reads TGTGCCAGCAGTTCCGCGGGACAGATCTACGAGCAGTACTTC. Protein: CASSSAGQIYEQYF.

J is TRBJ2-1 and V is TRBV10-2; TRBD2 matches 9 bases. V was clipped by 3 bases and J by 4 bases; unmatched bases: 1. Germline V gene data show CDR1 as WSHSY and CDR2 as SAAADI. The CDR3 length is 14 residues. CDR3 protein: CASSDLAGYNEQFF. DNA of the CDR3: TGCGCCAGCAGTGACCTAGCGGGGTACAATGAGCAGTTCTTC.

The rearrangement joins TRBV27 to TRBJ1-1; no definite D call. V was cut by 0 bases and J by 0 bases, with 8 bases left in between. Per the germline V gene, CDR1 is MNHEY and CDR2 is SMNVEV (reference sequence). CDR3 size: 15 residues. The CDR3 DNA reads TGTGCCAGCAGTTTATCTTCAGGACTGAACACTGAAGCTTTCTTT. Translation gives CASSLSSGLNTEAFF.

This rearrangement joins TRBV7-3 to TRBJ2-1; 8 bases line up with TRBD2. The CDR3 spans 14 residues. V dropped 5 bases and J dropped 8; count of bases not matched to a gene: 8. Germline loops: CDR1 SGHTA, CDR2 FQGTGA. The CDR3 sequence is CASSPPGRGDEQFF. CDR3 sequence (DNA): TGTGCCAGCAGCCCCCCCGGGAGGGGTGATGAGCAGTTCTTC.

The CDR3 DNA reads TGTGCTAGTGGTCAGGGGAGCTCCTATAATTCACCCCTCCACTTT. Amino acid sequence: CASGQGSSYNSPLHF. V usage is TRBV12-5 and J usage is TRBJ1-6, with TRBD1 as a possible D gene (6 bases). V lost 5 bases and J lost 0, with 8 bases in between. CDR1 LGHNT and CDR2 FRNRAP come from the germline V gene. This CDR3 region has 15 residues. Full variable domain (outside the CDR3, taken from reference TRBV12-5 and TRBJ1-6): DARVTQTPRHKVTEMGQEVTMRCQPILGHNTVFWYRQTMMQGLELLAYFRNRAPLDDSGMPKDRFSAEMPDATLATLKIQPSEPRDSAVYFCASGQGSSYNSPLHFGNGTRLTVT.

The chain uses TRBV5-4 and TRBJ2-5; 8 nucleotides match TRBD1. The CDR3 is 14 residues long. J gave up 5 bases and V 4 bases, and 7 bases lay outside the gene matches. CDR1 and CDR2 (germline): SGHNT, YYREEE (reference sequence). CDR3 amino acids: CASSPDRGGETQYF. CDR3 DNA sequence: TGTGCCAGCAGCCCCGACAGGGGTGGCGAGACCCAGTACTTC.

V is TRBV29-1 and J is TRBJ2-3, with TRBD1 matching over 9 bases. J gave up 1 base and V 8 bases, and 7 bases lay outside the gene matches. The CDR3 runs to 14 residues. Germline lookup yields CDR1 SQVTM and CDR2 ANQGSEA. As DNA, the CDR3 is TGCAGCTTATCGACAGGGGGAGGCACAGATACGCAGTATTTT. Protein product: CSLSTGGGTDTQYF.

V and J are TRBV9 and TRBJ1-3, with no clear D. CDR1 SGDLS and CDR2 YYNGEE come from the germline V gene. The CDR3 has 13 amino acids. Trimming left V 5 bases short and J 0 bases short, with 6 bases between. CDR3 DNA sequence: TGTGCCAGCAGTGGGAGCTCTGGAAACACCATATATTTT. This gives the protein CASSGSSGNTIYF.

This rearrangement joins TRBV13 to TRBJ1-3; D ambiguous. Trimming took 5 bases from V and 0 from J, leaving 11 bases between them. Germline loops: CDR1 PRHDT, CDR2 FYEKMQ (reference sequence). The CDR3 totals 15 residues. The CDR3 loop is CASSPLVSSGNTIYF. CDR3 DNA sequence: TGTGCCAGCAGCCCCCTCGTAAGCTCTGGAAACACCATATATTTT. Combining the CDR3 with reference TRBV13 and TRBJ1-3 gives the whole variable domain AAGVIQSPRHLIKEKRETATLKCYPIPRHDTVYWYQQGPGQDPQFLISFYEKMQSDKGSIPDRFSAQQFSDYHSELNMSSLELGDSALYFCASSPLVSSGNTIYFGEGSWLTVV.

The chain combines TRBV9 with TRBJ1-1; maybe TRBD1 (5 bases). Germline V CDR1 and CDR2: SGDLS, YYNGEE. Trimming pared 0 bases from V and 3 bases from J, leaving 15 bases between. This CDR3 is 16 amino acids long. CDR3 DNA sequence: TGTGCCAGCAGCGTAGACTCCCTCGTGGGGGACACTGAAGCTTTCTTT. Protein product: CASSVDSLVGDTEAFF.

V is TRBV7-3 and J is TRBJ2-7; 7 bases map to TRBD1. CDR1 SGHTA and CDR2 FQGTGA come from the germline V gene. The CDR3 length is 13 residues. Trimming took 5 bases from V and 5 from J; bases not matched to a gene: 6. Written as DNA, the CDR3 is TGTGCCAGCAGCCCCGACAGGGACCACGAGCAGTACTTC. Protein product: CASSPDRDHEQYF.